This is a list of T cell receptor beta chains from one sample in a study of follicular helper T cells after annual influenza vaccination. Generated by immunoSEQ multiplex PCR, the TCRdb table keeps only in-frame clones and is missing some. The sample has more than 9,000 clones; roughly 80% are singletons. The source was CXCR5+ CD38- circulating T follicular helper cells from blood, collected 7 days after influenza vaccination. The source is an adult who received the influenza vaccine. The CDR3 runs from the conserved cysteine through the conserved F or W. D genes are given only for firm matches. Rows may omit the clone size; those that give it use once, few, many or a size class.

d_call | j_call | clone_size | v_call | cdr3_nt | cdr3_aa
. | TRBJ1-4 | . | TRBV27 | TGTGCCAGCAGTTTACGCAGGAATGAAAAACTGTTTTTT | CASSLRRNEKLFF
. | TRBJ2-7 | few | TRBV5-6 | TGTGCCAGCAGCCTGCGGGACACGGCAGGGGAGCAGTACTTC | CASSLRDTAGEQYF
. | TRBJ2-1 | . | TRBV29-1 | TGCAGCGTTCTTAGAAGTGAGCAGTTCTTC | CSVLRSEQFF
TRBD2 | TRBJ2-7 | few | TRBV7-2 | TGTGCCAGCAGCATAGGACTAGCGGGGGAGGGGCGGTACTTC | CASSIGLAGEGRYF
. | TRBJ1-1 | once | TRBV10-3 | TGTGCCACCCGGTCGGGGGGGGACACTGAAGCTTTCTTT | CATRSGGDTEAFF
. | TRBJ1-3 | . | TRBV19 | TGTGCCAGTAGTATAGCCCCATGGAATGGAAACACCATATATTTT | CASSIAPWNGNTIYF
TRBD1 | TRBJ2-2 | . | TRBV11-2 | TGTGCCAGCAGCGCGAACCTCGGGGACAGGGGGTGGACCGGGGAGCTGTTTTTT | CASSANLGDRGWTGELFF
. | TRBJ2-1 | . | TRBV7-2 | TGTGCCAGCAGCCAAAACAATGAGCAGTTCTTC | CASSQNNEQFF
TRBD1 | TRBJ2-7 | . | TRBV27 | TGTGCCGGTCATAATACCGGGACAGAATCCTACGAGCAGTACTTC | CAGHNTGTESYEQYF
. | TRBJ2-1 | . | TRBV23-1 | TGCGCCAGCAGTCACAAAGGGACATCAGACTACAATGAGCAGTTCTTC | CASSHKGTSDYNEQFF
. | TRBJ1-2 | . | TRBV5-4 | TGTGCCAGCAGCTTGGATCCGGGGGGCTATGGCTACACCTTC | CASSLDPGGYGYTF
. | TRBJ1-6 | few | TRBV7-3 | TGTGCCAGCAGCCCCACAGGGAACTCACCCCTCCACTTT | CASSPTGNSPLHF
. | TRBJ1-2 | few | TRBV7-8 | TGTGCCAGCAGCTTATTGGTCCGGGGGCAGGGCTATGGCTACACCTTC | CASSLLVRGQGYGYTF
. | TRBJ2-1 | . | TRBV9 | TGTGCCAGCAGCGCCCTAGGCGGGGTCTCCTACAATGAGCAGTTCTTC | CASSALGGVSYNEQFF
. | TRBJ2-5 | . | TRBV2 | TGTGCCAGCAGTGAAATAGCGGAGACCCAGTACTTC | CASSEIAETQYF
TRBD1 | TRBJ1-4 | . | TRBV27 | TGTGCCAGCAGTCCAGACAGGGGTGCTGAAAAACTGTTTTTT | CASSPDRGAEKLFF
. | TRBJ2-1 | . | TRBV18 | TGTGCCAGCTCACCGGGGACTTACAATGAGCAGTTCTTC | CASSPGTYNEQFF
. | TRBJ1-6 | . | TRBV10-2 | TGCGCCAGCACAGGGACTTCACCCCTCCACTTT | CASTGTSPLHF
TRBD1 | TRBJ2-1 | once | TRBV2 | TGTGCCAGCAGTCCCCTGGGACAGGGGGAAAATGAGCAGTTCTTC | CASSPLGQGENEQFF
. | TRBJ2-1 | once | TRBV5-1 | TGCGCCAGCAGCCTACGACAGGAACACAATGAGCAGTTCTTC | CASSLRQEHNEQFF
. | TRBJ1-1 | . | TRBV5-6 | TGTGCCAGCAGCCGCTTGGTCGCGAACACTGAAGCTTTCTTT | CASSRLVANTEAFF
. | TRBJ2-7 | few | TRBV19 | TGTGCCAGTAGACAAGTCCCAGGCTACGAGCAGTACTTC | CASRQVPGYEQYF
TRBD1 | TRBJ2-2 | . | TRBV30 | TGTGCCTGGTGTACAGGGGGTCAACGGGAGCTGTTTTTT | CAWCTGGQRELFF
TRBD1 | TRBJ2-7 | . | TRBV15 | TGTGCCACCAGCAGAGATATCGGACAGGGGTACGAGCAGTACTTC | CATSRDIGQGYEQYF
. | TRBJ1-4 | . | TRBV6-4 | TGTGCCAGCAGTGAGGGTGAAAAACTGTTTTTT | CASSEGEKLFF
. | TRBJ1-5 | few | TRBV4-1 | TGCGCCAGCAGCCAAGACCAGGATCAGCCCCAGCATTTT | CASSQDQDQPQHF
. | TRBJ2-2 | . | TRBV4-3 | TGCGCCAGCAGCCAAGAGACCGTGGGGGAGCTGTTTTTT | CASSQETVGELFF
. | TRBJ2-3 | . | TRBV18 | TGTGCCAGCTCGCCACGCCTACGATTTGGGCTACGGGGGACAGATACGCAGTATTTT | CASSPRLRFGLRGTDTQYF
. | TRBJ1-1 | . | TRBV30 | TGTGCCTGGAGTGTAGAGAGTGAAGCTTTCTTT | CAWSVESEAFF
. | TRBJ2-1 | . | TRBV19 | TGTGCCAGTAGTATAGAGGACCACTCCTACAATGAGCAGTTCTTC | CASSIEDHSYNEQFF
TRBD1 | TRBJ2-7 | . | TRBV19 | TGTGCCAGTAGTAAGAGGACAGGGAAAACCTCCTACGAGCAGTACTTC | CASSKRTGKTSYEQYF
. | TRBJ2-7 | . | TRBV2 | TGTGCCAGCACCGGGGCCGCCTTCCCCTTATACGAGCAGTACTTC | CASTGAAFPLYEQYF
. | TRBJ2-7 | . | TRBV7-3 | TGTGCCAGCAGCCCCTACCCAGGGAGCGAGCAGTACTTC | CASSPYPGSEQYF
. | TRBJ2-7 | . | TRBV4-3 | TGCGCCAGCAGCCAACAAAGATCGTCCTACGAGCAGTACTTC | CASSQQRSSYEQYF
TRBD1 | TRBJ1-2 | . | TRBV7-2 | TGTGCCAGCAGCTTACAGGGACAGGCTTTAGGCTACACCTTC | CASSLQGQALGYTF
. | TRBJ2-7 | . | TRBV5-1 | TGCGCCAGCAGCCGGAGTGCAGGGACCGAGCAGTACTTC | CASSRSAGTEQYF
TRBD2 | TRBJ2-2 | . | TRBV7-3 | TGTGCCAGCAGCCCTGTTACTTCCACGGGGGGCGGGGAGCTGTTTTTT | CASSPVTSTGGGELFF
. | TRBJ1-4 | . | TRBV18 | TGTGCCAGCTCATCGATGGGTGGTGAAATGAAAAAACTGTTTTTT | CASSSMGGEMKKLFF
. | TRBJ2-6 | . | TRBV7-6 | TGTGCCAGCAGCTTCGGCCATATCCTCTCTGGGGCCAACGTCCTGACTTTC | CASSFGHILSGANVLTF
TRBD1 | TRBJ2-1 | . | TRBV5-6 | TGTGCCAGCAGCTACCCGACCGGGACAGACTCCTACAATGAGCAGTTCTTC | CASSYPTGTDSYNEQFF
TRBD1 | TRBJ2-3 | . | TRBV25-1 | TGTGCCAGCAGTGAATGGGCAGGGGGAAGGACGCAGTATTTT | CASSEWAGGRTQYF
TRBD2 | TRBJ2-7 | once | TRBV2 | TGTGCCAGCAGTGGGGAAGCGGGGGCGACCTACGAGCAGTACTTC | CASSGEAGATYEQYF
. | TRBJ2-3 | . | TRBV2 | TGTGCCAGCGCTTCCGGGGGATCATTCGCAGATACGCAGTATTTT | CASASGGSFADTQYF
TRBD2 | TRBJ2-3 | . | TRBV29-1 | TGCAGCGTTGAGTCTACTAGCGGGGGTACAGATACGCAGTATTTT | CSVESTSGGTDTQYF
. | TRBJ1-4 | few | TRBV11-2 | TGTGCCAGCAGCTTAGATCTAGAGGGAATTAGGGAAAAACTGTTTTTT | CASSLDLEGIREKLFF
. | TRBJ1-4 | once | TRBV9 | TGTGCCAGCAGCGTAGCGGAGAGGAGTAATGAAAAACTGTTTTTT | CASSVAERSNEKLFF
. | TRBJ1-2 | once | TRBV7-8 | TGTGCCAGCAGCGCCGGACTCTTAAGCTACACCTTC | CASSAGLLSYTF
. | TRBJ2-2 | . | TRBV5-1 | TGCGCCAGCAGCACATCGAACACCGGGGAGCTGTTTTTT | CASSTSNTGELFF
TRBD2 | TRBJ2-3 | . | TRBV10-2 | TGCGCCAGCAGTACTACTATACGGACTAGCGGGGGGCAAGACACAGATACGCAGTATTTT | CASSTTIRTSGGQDTDTQYF
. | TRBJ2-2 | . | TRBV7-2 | TGTGCCAGCAGCTTAAGGGGCGGGCCCGGGGAGCTGTTTTTT | CASSLRGGPGELFF
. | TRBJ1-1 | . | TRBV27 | TGTGCCAGCAGTCCTTGGGGGTCGGGTACTGAAGCTTTCTTT | CASSPWGSGTEAFF